This record covers a single TCR beta chain. Its antigen remains unknown. Primers: 60 Vbeta forward and 13 Jbeta reverse. Here immunoSEQ multiplex PCR was the method, and the copy in TCRdb shows in-frame clones only, minus some. Of about 140,000 clones listed, 70% to 85% are singletons. The data derive from a study of cytomegalovirus exposure and HLA in healthy donors. Study-level findings and limits: Later on, an analysis tied approximately 17,000 TCR beta sequences to HLA alleles at 0.05 false discovery rate. When presence/absence was analysed, sequencing depth was taken to be roughly uniform across donors.

Germline V gene lookup returns CDR1 MDHEN and CDR2 SYDVKM. The V end was cut by 2 bases, the J end by 10 bases, with 10 bases between. CDR3 length: 12 residues. This TCR came from a woman in her thirties or forties in good health and CMV-seronegative. The sequencing input was PBMCs. The rearrangement joins TRBV28 to TRBJ2-3; maybe TRBD2 (5 bases). DNA of the CDR3: TGTGCCAGCAGTTTAGAGGGTTTAGCGCAGTATTTT. As protein: CASSLEGLAQYF.